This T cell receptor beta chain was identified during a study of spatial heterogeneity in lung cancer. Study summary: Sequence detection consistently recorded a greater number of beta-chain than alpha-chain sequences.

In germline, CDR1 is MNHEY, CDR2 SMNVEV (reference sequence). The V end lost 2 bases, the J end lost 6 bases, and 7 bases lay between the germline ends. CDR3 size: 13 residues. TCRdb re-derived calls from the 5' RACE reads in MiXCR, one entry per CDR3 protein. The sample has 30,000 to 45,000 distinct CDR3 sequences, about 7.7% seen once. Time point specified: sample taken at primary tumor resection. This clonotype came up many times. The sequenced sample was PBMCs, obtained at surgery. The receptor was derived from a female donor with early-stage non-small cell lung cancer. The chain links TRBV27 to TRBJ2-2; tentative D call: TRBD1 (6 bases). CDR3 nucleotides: TGTGCCAGCAGTTTACAGGGGCCCGGGGAGCTGTTTTTT. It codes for CASSLQGPGELFF.